Listed below are T cell receptor beta chains from one sample, sequenced in a study of identical twins. TCRdb processed the 5' RACE reads anew with MiXCR; each CDR3 protein has one entry. The sample has roughly 500,000 distinct CDR3 sequences; about 20% are singletons. The data also belong to a second study, concerning T cells expressing NK-cell markers.

The sequenced sample was CD4+ T cells sorted from blood. Receptors originate from a woman aged 18-35 years in good health. The CDR3 runs from the conserved cysteine through the conserved F or W. Each record gives: D gene, V gene, J gene, clone size, CDR3 DNA, CDR3 protein. A D gene is named only where the DNA matches it firmly. The size entry is marked missing in some rows and otherwise reads once, few, many or a size class.

>TRBD1|TRBV6-5|TRBJ1-2|-
TGTGCCAGCACGGGACAGGGCCTTGGCTACACCTTC
CASTGQGLGYTF
>-|TRBV25-1|TRBJ2-1|-
TGTGCCAGCAGTCCGCCAGGCAGGGGGAAGGGAGGTGAGCAGTTCTTC
CASSPPGRGKGGEQFF
>TRBD1|TRBV7-2|TRBJ2-7|many
TGTGCCAGCAGCTCCCAGACAGGGGTATACGAGCAGTACTTC
CASSSQTGVYEQYF
>-|TRBV24-1|TRBJ1-5|-
TGTGCCACCAGTGCTGGGGGGCAGGGGAATCAGCCCCAGCATTTT
CATSAGGQGNQPQHF
>TRBD1|TRBV3-1|TRBJ1-2|-
TGTGCCAGCAGCAATCCGGGACAGAGCTATGGCTACACCTTC
CASSNPGQSYGYTF
>-|TRBV20-1|TRBJ2-1|-
TGCAGTGCTTTTGACAGGTTCAAAAAGTGGGACAACAATGAGCAGTTCTTC
CSAFDRFKKWDNNEQFF
>TRBD2|TRBV27|TRBJ2-2|-
TGTGCCAGCAGTTTTAGCGGGAGGGACACCGGGGAGCTGTTTTTT
CASSFSGRDTGELFF
>-|TRBV6-5|TRBJ2-3|-
TGTGCCAGCAGTTACTGGGGGATGAGTCAGTCAGATACGCAGTATTTT
CASSYWGMSQSDTQYF
>-|TRBV5-1|TRBJ2-7|-
TGCGCCAGCAGCGAGTTGACTTTGGGCTACGAGCAGTACTTC
CASSELTLGYEQYF
>TRBD1|TRBV5-1|TRBJ2-6|-
TGCGCCAGCAGCTTGGAGGGGGCGGAAGGGGCCAACGTCCTGACTTTC
CASSLEGAEGANVLTF
>-|TRBV12-3/TRBV12-4|TRBJ2-5|few
TGTGCCAGCAGTGTTCTGATTGGGAAGACCCAGTACTTC
CASSVLIGKTQYF
>TRBD1|TRBV2|TRBJ1-1|-
TGTGCCAGCAGTTGGACAGGGTTTGAAGCTTTCTTT
CASSWTGFEAFF
>-|TRBV21-1|TRBJ2-1|-
TGTGCCAGCAGAAGACTAGCACAGAGCTCCTACAATGAGCAGTTCTTC
CASRRLAQSSYNEQFF
>TRBD1|TRBV20-1|TRBJ2-5|few
TGCAGTGCAACCACAGGGGGGTTAGAGACCCAGTACTTC
CSATTGGLETQYF
>TRBD2|TRBV29-1|TRBJ2-1|many
TGCAGCCAGACTAGCGGGGTAGGGAGTGAGCAGTTCTTC
CSQTSGVGSEQFF
>-|TRBV7-9|TRBJ2-3|many
TGTGCCAGCAGCTTACCGGCGGGTACGCAGTATTTT
CASSLPAGTQYF
>-|TRBV4-2|TRBJ2-5|-
TGTGCCAGCAGCCTAGGGGGGTACGGGGGCGGAACCGGGGAGACCCAGTACTTC
CASSLGGYGGGTGETQYF
>TRBD2|TRBV12-3/TRBV12-4|TRBJ2-2|-
TGTGCCAGCAGTTCCGGGACTAAAATCGGGGAGCTGTTTTTT
CASSSGTKIGELFF
>TRBD1|TRBV5-1|TRBJ2-5|-
TGCGCCAGCAGCCAGGGGGAGTCGGCGGAACAAGAGACCCAGTACTTC
CASSQGESAEQETQYF
>-|TRBV9|TRBJ1-3|few
TGTGCCAGCAGCGTAGAAGTAACTGGAAACACCATATATTTT
CASSVEVTGNTIYF
>TRBD1|TRBV7-2|TRBJ2-7|many
TGTGCCAGCAGCTTAGCACCAGCGGGACAGGGGATATACGAGCAGTACTTC
CASSLAPAGQGIYEQYF
>-|TRBV6-1|TRBJ2-2|-
TGTGCCAGTTGGGGTGAGCGAGACACCGGGGAGCTGTTTTTT
CASWGERDTGELFF
>TRBD1|TRBV6-6|TRBJ2-3|-
TGTGCCGTCCGGGACAGGTACACAGATACGCAGTATTTT
CAVRDRYTDTQYF
>-|TRBV20-1|TRBJ2-1|-
TGCAGTGCTACTACGGCCGCACGGGGCAATGAGCAGTTCTTC
CSATTAARGNEQFF
>TRBD2|TRBV7-7|TRBJ2-1|few
TGTGCCAGCAGCTTACTACTAGCGGGAGTGGGTGAGCAGTTCTTC
CASSLLLAGVGEQFF
>-|TRBV20-1|TRBJ2-7|-
TGCAGTGCTCCTCGTGGGTCAAGTTCCTACGAGCAGTACTTC
CSAPRGSSSYEQYF
>TRBD2|TRBV15|TRBJ2-4|-
TGTGCCACCAGCGGGCGGACTAGCGGGAAAAACATTCAGTACTTC
CATSGRTSGKNIQYF
>-|TRBV2|TRBJ2-3|few
TGTGCCAGCAGGGATGACACAGATACGCAGTATTTT
CASRDDTDTQYF
>-|TRBV29-1|TRBJ1-1|few
TGCAGCGGAACGTGGGGGGCGGACACTGAAGCTTTCTTT
CSGTWGADTEAFF
>TRBD2|TRBV20-1|TRBJ2-3|-
TGCAGTGCCATAAGACTAGCGTCGAGCACAGATACGCAGTATTTT
CSAIRLASSTDTQYF
>TRBD1|TRBV20-1|TRBJ2-4|few
TGCAGTGCCGCGGACAGGGGGGCCAAAAACATTCAGTACTTC
CSAADRGAKNIQYF
>TRBD2|TRBV6-1|TRBJ2-5|-
TGTGCCAGCAGACCGGACGGGGGGGGAGAGACCCAGTACTTC
CASRPDGGGETQYF
>TRBD2|TRBV20-1|TRBJ2-5|-
TGCAGTGCTAGAAAACCGGGACTAGCGGTTCAAGAGACCCAGTACTTC
CSARKPGLAVQETQYF
>TRBD2|TRBV29-1|TRBJ2-3|few
TGCAGCGTTGAAGATCGACTAGCGGGAGGGGTTGGAGGCACAGATACGCAGTATTTT
CSVEDRLAGGVGGTDTQYF
>-|TRBV12-3/TRBV12-4|TRBJ2-6|few
TGTGCCAGCAGCCCTTTACATAGCTCTGGGGCCAACGTCCTGACTTTC
CASSPLHSSGANVLTF
>-|TRBV4-2|TRBJ1-2|-
TGTGCCAGCAGCCCTCAAGTGGGGACCGACGCTACTAACTATGGCTACACCTTC
CASSPQVGTDATNYGYTF
>-|TRBV15|TRBJ2-1|-
TGTGCCACCAGCCTCGGCTCCTACAATGAGCAGTTCTTC
CATSLGSYNEQFF